This TCR beta chain emerged from a study of T cell changes during pregnancy in multiple sclerosis (dated by TCRdb to between 2018 and 2021). Background for the entire study: In women with multiple sclerosis, the researchers looked at how the T cell repertoire shifted as pregnancy progressed.

The library was obtained by the immunoSEQ multiplex PCR assay. TCRdb carries this immuneACCESS record with in-frame sequences only. Its versions omit some clonotypes, under half of them owing to an unresolved V gene in the studies checked, with the rest unexplained. For this sample the table gives 30,000 to 45,000 clones, of which about 90% were detected only once. The biggest ten clones account for more than 0.3% of the sample. A remark on this clone: The antigen this receptor binds is unknown. Per-base quality was not reported, and no clone a single base away is much larger than it.

CDR1 and CDR2, looked up from the germline V gene, are SGHAT and FQNNGV. Reading from cysteine to phenylalanine, the CDR3 counts 19 amino acids. Only the CDR3 portion is preserved as DNA: 57 bases, with reading frame beginning at the first base. Ends trimmed: V by 1 base, J by 4 bases; bases unmatched to a gene: 12. The rearrangement joined TRBV11-2 to TRBJ2-1; 11 of the junction bases match TRBD2. The source of this sequence is a female donor in good health, enrolled as a control in a pregnancy study. Sequencing was performed on CD4+ T cells from peripheral blood mononuclear cells, taken after pregnancy. CDR3 sequence: CASSLVGGGLAEKYNEQFF. The nucleotides are TGTGCCAGCAGCTTAGTGGGGGGGGGACTAGCGGAGAAGTACAATGAGCAGTTCTTC.